Shown below are 27 T cell receptor beta chains from a single sample sequenced in a study of T-cell reconstitution after alpha-beta-depleted transplantation in children. It was with unique molecular identifiers that the TCRbeta library was prepared. TCRdb fed the PCR reads into MiXCR, producing one record per CDR3 protein. The data contain approximately 980,000 distinct CDR3 sequences, roughly 31% of them singletons. The input for sequencing was PBMCs, mostly from graft donor cells, taken 360 days after TCRalphabeta/CD19-depleted stem cell transplant. Receptors were obtained from a boy less than two years old who had a stem cell transplant for SCID, so the T cells may come from the graft donor.

V usage is TRBV6-6 and J usage is TRBJ2-1; D is ambiguous. CDR1 is MNHNY, CDR2 SVGAGI, per germline (reference sequence). With 6 bases removed from V and 6 bases from J, the gap between germline ends came to 12 bases. This CDR3 contains 13 residues. CDR3 in amino acids: CASRPPSANEQFF. CDR3 nucleotides: TGTGCCAGCAGGCCCCCTAGTGCCAATGAGCAGTTCTTC.

This chain uses TRBV20-1 with TRBJ2-7, with 7 bases that match TRBD1. V trimming: 5 bases; J trimming: 0 bases; junction bases outside the gene matches: 13. The germline V gene encodes CDR1 DFQATT and CDR2 SNEGSKA (reference sequence). The CDR3 is 16 amino acids. CDR3: CSAPTGVKGSSYEQYF. CDR3 in DNA: TGCAGTGCTCCCACAGGGGTTAAGGGAAGCTCCTACGAGCAGTACTTC.

This clonotype was observed a handful of times. The chain has TRBV7-9 and TRBJ1-2; 9 bases match TRBD1. V was pared by 11 bases and J by 4 bases, with 8 bases of the junction left unmatched. The CDR3 length is 13 residues. Germline V CDR1 and CDR2: SEHNR, FQNEAQ (reference sequence). CDR3 amino acids: CAGVGQGPYGYTF. The DNA for the CDR3 is TGTGCCGGAGTGGGACAGGGCCCCTATGGCTACACCTTC. Full variable domain (outside the CDR3, taken from reference TRBV7-9 and TRBJ1-2): DTGVSQNPRHKITKRGQNVTFRCDPISEHNRLYWYRQTLGQGPEFLTYFQNEAQLEKSRLLSDRFSAERPKGSFSTLEIQRTEQGDSAMYLCAGVGQGPYGYTFGSGTRLTVV.

This clonotype came up a few times. One end of the junction varies from germline; a read error may be responsible. V gene TRBV5-1 combines with J gene TRBJ2-1; 14 bases line up with TRBD2. Germline assignment: CDR1 SGHRS and CDR2 YFSETQ. This CDR3 contains 17 residues. The CDR3: CASSPGLAGGLYNEQFF. CDR3 coding DNA: TGTGCCAGCAGCCCAGGACTAGCGGGGGGACTTTACAATGAGCAGTTCTTC.

The chain couples TRBV28 to TRBJ2-3; tentative D call: TRBD2 (6 bases). Trimming took 0 bases from V and 4 from J, leaving 14 bases between them. There are 16 residues in the CDR3. Germline V lookup: CDR1 MDHEN, CDR2 SYDVKM. The CDR3 reads CASSLWGSGRPDTQYF. In DNA form, the CDR3 reads TGTGCCAGCAGTTTATGGGGTAGCGGTCGCCCAGATACGCAGTATTTT.

The chain employs TRBV4-3 and TRBJ2-7; 7 positions match TRBD2. Trimming removed 3 bases from V and 0 bases from J; junction bases left unmatched: 5. Germline V gene lookup returns CDR1 LGHNA and CDR2 YSLEER. The length of the CDR3 is 15 residues. CDR3 in DNA: TGCGCCAGCAGCCAGAGTCTAGCGGACTCCTACGAGCAGTACTTC. Amino acids: CASSQSLADSYEQYF.

The DNA for the CDR3 is TGCGCCAGCAGCCCGGGGGTGGGAGTAGAGACCCAGTACTTC. Amino acid sequence: CASSPGVGVETQYF. The chain employs TRBV5-1 and TRBJ2-5; D is possibly TRBD2 (6 bases). Germline assignment: CDR1 SGHRS and CDR2 YFSETQ. V lost 4 bases to trimming and J lost 4 bases, with 14 bases between them. The CDR3 totals 14 residues.

In this sample, this clonotype turned up a few times. The chain carries TRBV6-5 and TRBJ2-1, with 7 bases identical to TRBD1. V dropped 2 bases and J dropped 6; count of bases not matched to a gene: 7. The CDR3 runs to 15 residues. CDR1 is MNHEY, CDR2 SVGAGI, per germline. CDR3 nucleotide sequence: TGTGCCAGCAGTTACGAAGGGGGCGCCCCCAATGAGCAGTTCTTC. Its protein is CASSYEGGAPNEQFF.

CDR3 in DNA: TGCAGTGCTAGACCCACAGGGCTCACTGAAGCTTTCTTT. Translating gives CSARPTGLTEAFF. The rearrangement links TRBV20-1 to TRBJ1-1, with TRBD1 as a possible D gene (6 bases). The CDR3 covers 13 residues. Trimming cost V 2 bases and J 4 bases, with 11 bases left between them. Germline V gene sequence: CDR1 DFQATT, CDR2 SNEGSKA (reference sequence).

This rearrangement joins TRBV25-1 to TRBJ1-6, with TRBD1 as a possible D gene (6 bases). The V and J ends lost 3 bases and 10 bases respectively, with 13 bases between them. The germline V gene has CDR1 MGHDK and CDR2 SYGVNS. The CDR3 has 14 amino acids. The CDR3 DNA is TGTGCCAGCAGTGATCCGCAGGGGCGGTCACCCCTCCACTTT. This encodes CASSDPQGRSPLHF.

The gene calls are TRBV7-3 and TRBJ2-6; either TRBD1 or TRBD2 may supply D (5 bases each). CDR1 and CDR2 from the germline V gene are SGHTA and FQGTGA. V was clipped by 4 bases and J by 4 bases, with 11 bases between them. The CDR3 is made up of 15 amino acids. CDR3 DNA: TGTGCCAGCAGCTCGGGGCGGTACGGGGCCAACGTCCTGACTTTC. Amino acids: CASSSGRYGANVLTF.

In this sample, this clonotype turned up a few times. The gene calls are TRBV10-3 and TRBJ1-2; D call uncertain. CDR1 and CDR2 from the germline V gene are ENHRY and SYGVKD. This CDR3 contains 13 residues. Trimming pared 4 bases from V and 2 bases from J, leaving 8 bases between. The CDR3: CAISVGLNYGYTF. The CDR3 DNA is TGTGCCATCAGTGTTGGATTGAACTATGGCTACACCTTC.

The V gene is TRBV24-1, the J gene TRBJ2-1; D possibly corresponds to TRBD1 (6 bases). Per the germline V gene, CDR1 is KGHDR and CDR2 is SFDVKD. V dropped 4 bases and J dropped 6 bases, with 18 bases sitting between them. The CDR3 loop spans 16 amino acids. The CDR3 bases are TGTGCCACCAGTGAGGGGACACCTAAGGCCCCCAATGAGCAGTTCTTC. The encoded protein is CATSEGTPKAPNEQFF.

The chain combines TRBV25-1 with TRBJ1-6, with D tentatively TRBD1 (5 bases). The V end lost 6 bases, the J end lost 2 bases, and 8 bases lay between the germline ends. This CDR3 is built from 14 residues. Germline CDR1 reads MGHDK; CDR2 reads SYGVNS. CDR3 sequence reads: CASSWGPYNSPLHF. CDR3 nucleotides: TGTGCCAGCAGCTGGGGACCCTATAATTCACCCCTCCACTTT.

This clonotype was observed at least ten times. The chain is built from TRBV12-3 or TRBV12-4 and TRBJ2-5, with D perhaps being TRBD1 or TRBD2 (6 bases each). V lost 7 bases and J lost 5, with 23 bases in between. This CDR3 has 16 residues. This CDR3 reads CASTIWGAQLGETQYF. CDR3 nucleotides: TGTGCCAGCACGATATGGGGGGCTCAATTGGGGGAGACCCAGTACTTC.

In its sample, this clonotype was seen a few times. The chain employs TRBV12-3 or TRBV12-4 and TRBJ2-2, with TRBD2 matching 8 bases. CDR3 length: 15 amino acids. Trimming removed 6 bases from V and 6 bases from J; junction bases left unmatched: 9. The DNA of the CDR3 is TGTGCCAGCAGCCGGGAGGGGTTATCCGCCGGGGAGCTGTTTTTT. It yields the protein CASSREGLSAGELFF.

This clonotype has just a few counts. V is TRBV6-2 or TRBV6-3 and J is TRBJ2-3, with 9 positions matching TRBD1. This CDR3 has 21 residues. Germline V lookup: CDR1 MNHEY, CDR2 SVGEGT. The V segment lost 7 bases and the J segment 0 bases; nucleotides outside the gene matches: 23. The CDR3 DNA reads TGTGCCAGCACTCTCCTGCGGCGGGGACAGGGTGTTCTCGGGAGCACAGATACGCAGTATTTT. Translating gives CASTLLRRGQGVLGSTDTQYF.

The chain uses TRBV7-9 and TRBJ2-3; D is ambiguous. Germline CDR1 and CDR2: SEHNR and FQNEAQ (reference sequence). The CDR3 is 15 amino acids. V dropped 4 bases and J dropped 2 bases, with 13 bases sitting between them. Here the CDR3 DNA reads TGTGCCAGCAGCTACACCATCCTTAACACAGATACGCAGTATTTT. Translation: CASSYTILNTDTQYF.

This clonotype showed up many times. This chain joins TRBV6-5 and TRBJ2-1; D unresolved. The V gene lost 2 bases and the J gene lost 8 bases, with 13 bases spanning the gap. CDR3 length: 14 residues. CDR1 MNHEY and CDR2 SVGAGI come from the germline V gene. The CDR3 region has the DNA TGTGCCAGCAGTTACGGTGCGTCGGGCGATGAGCAGTTCTTC. Amino acid sequence: CASSYGASGDEQFF.

This clonotype was counted between two and nine times. V gene TRBV7-6 combines with J gene TRBJ2-3, with no clear D. The CDR3 covers 14 residues. Trimming left V 0 bases short and J 2 bases short, with 6 bases between. Germline CDR1 SGHVS, CDR2 FNYEAQ. CDR3 residues: CASSLATFTDTQYF. The CDR3 coding sequence is TGTGCCAGCAGCTTAGCTACTTTCACAGATACGCAGTATTTT.

This clonotype has a handful of counts. The V gene is TRBV7-2, the J gene TRBJ2-7; D is unresolved. Germline lookup yields CDR1 SGHTA and CDR2 FQGNSA. The CDR3 loop spans 10 amino acids. Trimming removed 8 bases from V and 9 bases from J, with 11 bases in between. In DNA, the CDR3 is TGTGCCAGCCCTTCAAGCCTGCAGTACTTC. Protein sequence: CASPSSLQYF.

The rearrangement links TRBV28 to TRBJ2-3, with 7 bases fitting TRBD2. CDR3 size: 16 residues. V was pared by 5 bases and J by 2 bases, with 10 bases of the junction left unmatched. Germline V CDR1 and CDR2: MDHEN, SYDVKM. Here the CDR3 reads CASSPSGTRHTDTQYF. The CDR3 coding sequence is TGTGCCAGCAGTCCCAGCGGGACTCGTCACACAGATACGCAGTATTTT. Filled out from reference TRBV28 and TRBJ2-3, the complete variable domain reads DVKVTQSSRYLVKRTGEKVFLECVQDMDHENMFWYRQDPGLGLRLIYFSYDVKMKEKGDIPEGYSVSREKKERFSLILESASTNQTSMYLCASSPSGTRHTDTQYFGPGTRLTVL.

The sample holds a few counts of this clonotype. V gene TRBV4-1 combines with J gene TRBJ2-7; unclear D gene. V was trimmed by 1 base and J by 6 bases, leaving 10 bases between them. The CDR3 contains 13 residues. In germline, CDR1 is MGHRA, CDR2 YSYEKL. The CDR3 sequence is CASSQGSDFEQYF. CDR3 coding DNA: TGCGCCAGCAGCCAAGGGTCCGACTTCGAGCAGTACTTC.

The chain recombines TRBV12-3 or TRBV12-4 with TRBJ1-3, with unresolved D. The V end was cut by 6 bases, the J end by 0 bases, with 3 bases between. The CDR3 has 12 amino acids. The CDR3 sequence is CASRASGNTIYF. The CDR3 DNA reads as TGTGCCAGCAGGGCCTCTGGAAACACCATATATTTT.

Only a few counts were recorded for this clonotype. The genes are TRBV4-1 and TRBJ2-4, with 7 nucleotides matching TRBD2. The CDR3 is 16 amino acids. Germline-derived CDR1 and CDR2 are MGHRA and YSYEKL. With V trimmed by 1 base and J by 8 bases, 11 bases remained unmatched. The CDR3 is CASSQGPLGGDDIQYF. CDR3 nucleotides: TGCGCCAGCAGCCAAGGTCCCCTTGGGGGGGATGACATTCAGTACTTC.

This clonotype was seen more than once but under ten times. The chain uses TRBV12-3 or TRBV12-4 and TRBJ1-1; 7 bases are shared with TRBD1. This CDR3 is built from 15 residues. J was trimmed by 1 base and V by 5 bases; bases with no gene match: 7. The CDR3 sequence is CASSVPGQRNTEAFF. In DNA, the CDR3 is TGTGCCAGCAGTGTTCCGGGACAGAGGAACACTGAAGCTTTCTTT.

A few counts support this clonotype. The chain carries TRBV11-1 and TRBJ1-4; weak D call: TRBD1 (5 bases). The V and J ends lost 6 bases and 5 bases respectively, with 13 bases between them. CDR3 size: 14 residues. Germline CDR1 and CDR2: SGHAT and FQDESV (reference sequence). CDR3 DNA: TGTGCCAGCAGTCCGGGACTGGGAAATGAAAAACTGTTTTTT. It translates to CASSPGLGNEKLFF.